Sequencing of this T cell receptor (beta chain) was carried out in a study of blood T cell repertoires in COVID-19. At the level of the study: T cells, B-cell-depleted T cells, or PBMCs provided the cDNA or gDNA that served as material.

Participants were aged about 18 to 90 years, lived in around 25 US areas, and enrolled virtually. V trimming: 6 bases; J trimming: 1 base; junction bases outside the gene matches: 13. CDR1 ENHRY and CDR2 SYGVKD come from the germline V gene. The CDR3 sequence is 17 residues long. How the authors handled the data: It was from reference gene primer amplification that nucleated cell counts were estimated. TCRdb's table, derived via immunoSEQ multiplex PCR, lists solely in-frame clones and lacks some. Clonal size and the V and J genes are those of that table, whereas D and trimming came from the DNA. Among around 300,000 clones listed, approximately 88% were seen once.

The chain couples TRBV10-3 to TRBJ2-7; 9 positions match TRBD2. The material sequenced was PBMCs or T cells enriched from blood (not recorded which). This TCR derives from a man aged 30 to 39 who had recovered from COVID-19. CDR3 coding DNA: TGTGCCATCAGCCCGCTTGGGGGTAGCGGGGGATCCTACGAGCAGTACTTC. The encoded protein is CAISPLGGSGGSYEQYF.